Listed below are T cell receptor beta chains from one sample, sequenced in a study of blood T cells in healthy people across ages. In TCRdb, the 5' RACE reads were re-called with MiXCR into one record per CDR3 protein. Seen here are hundreds of thousands of distinct CDR3 sequences, about 30% observed once, and the top ten hold 15%. The material sequenced was blood. All receptors come from a woman older than 75 in good health. The CDR3 runs from the conserved cysteine through the conserved F or W. Each record gives: J gene, clone size, D gene, V gene, CDR3 DNA, CDR3 protein. The D gene is left open where the match is weak. The size field is filled for only some rows; it gives once, few, many or a size class.

TRBJ1-2 many TRBD1 TRBV6-6 TGTGCCAGCAGTTACGTAAAGCAGGGGGAGGGCTACACCTTC CASSYVKQGEGYTF
TRBJ2-1 many . TRBV7-3 TGTGCCAGCAGCTTAACTCAGGTTTATCAGTTCTTC CASSLTQVYQFF
TRBJ2-3 many . TRBV7-2 TGTGCCAGCAGTCAGGTGGGGGGCACAGATACGCAGTATTTT CASSQVGGTDTQYF
TRBJ1-4 . . TRBV30 TGTGCCTGGAGTGGGGCGGAGGCTTCGGATGAAAAACGGTTTTTT CAWSGAEASDEKRFF
TRBJ2-5 . TRBD2 TRBV7-2 TGTGCCAGCAGCTTAGTTTTGGTAGCGGGCCCCCAAGTGCGGGAGACCCAGTACTTC CASSLVLVAGPQVRETQYF
TRBJ2-3 once TRBD2 TRBV29-1 TGCAGCGGACAGACTAGCGGCACAGATACGCAGTATTTT CSGQTSGTDTQYF
TRBJ2-3 many . TRBV3-1 TGTGCCAGCAGCTACGAGGGACGGACCACAGATACGCAGTATTTT CASSYEGRTTDTQYF
TRBJ2-5 many . TRBV10-3 TGTGCCATCAGAGACGGCATCCAAGAGACCCAGTACTTC CAIRDGIQETQYF
TRBJ1-2 many . TRBV10-3 TGTGCCATCAGTGACATCTGGGTCTATGGCTACACCTTC CAISDIWVYGYTF
TRBJ2-1 once TRBD2 TRBV5-6 TGTGCCAGCAGCTTTGATAACGGGAGGGTTTACCATGAGCAGTTCTTC CASSFDNGRVYHEQFF
TRBJ2-7 many TRBD1 TRBV6-1 TGTGCCAGCCACGACAGGGGGATCACCTACGAGCAGTACTTC CASHDRGITYEQYF
TRBJ1-5 many TRBD1 TRBV20-1 TGCAGTGCTACGGGACAGGGTGCCGGCAATCAGCCCCAGCATTTT CSATGQGAGNQPQHF
TRBJ2-1 many TRBD2 TRBV7-3 TGTGCCAGCAGCCGTGGACCAGCGGGGGGCTCTGAGCAGTTCTTC CASSRGPAGGSEQFF
TRBJ1-5 many . TRBV7-2 TGTGCCAGCAGCTTAGACTCAGCCACTCTGAATCGGCCCCAGCATTTT CASSLDSATLNRPQHF
TRBJ1-5 . . TRBV12-3/TRBV12-4 TGTGCCAGCAGTTTAGCCGTGCAGCCCCAGCATTTT CASSLAVQPQHF
TRBJ2-5 many . TRBV10-3 TGTGCCATCACGGACTACCAAGAGACCCAGTACTTC CAITDYQETQYF
TRBJ2-7 many . TRBV5-1 TGCGCCAGCAGCTTGGGGGCAGGGGGGCACGAGCAGTACTTC CASSLGAGGHEQYF
TRBJ2-3 many . TRBV12-3/TRBV12-4 TGTGCCAGCAGTTTCCGGTCCGCTGCGTATTTT CASSFRSAAYF
TRBJ1-2 . TRBD1 TRBV7-9 TGTGCCAGCAGCCAGACAGGGGGCGGCCACACCTTC CASSQTGGGHTF
TRBJ2-3 many TRBD1 TRBV5-1 TGCGCCAGCCGACAGGGGGCGAGAACAGATACGCAGTATTTT CASRQGARTDTQYF
TRBJ2-7 many TRBD2 TRBV3-1 TGTGCCAGCAGCCATCACGGGACTAGCGGGGGCCCACGAAGCTACGAGCAGTACTTC CASSHHGTSGGPRSYEQYF
TRBJ2-5 . TRBD1 TRBV19 TGTGCCAGTAGTACAGGGACAGGGACCCAAGAGACCCAGTACTTC CASSTGTGTQETQYF
TRBJ1-2 many . TRBV11-2 TGTGCCAGCAGCTTATACAGGTCGGACTATGGCTACACCTTC CASSLYRSDYGYTF
TRBJ2-5 many TRBD2 TRBV20-1 TGCAGTGCTCCTAGTAGCGGGGGGGCCGAGGAGACCCAGTACTTC CSAPSSGGAEETQYF
TRBJ1-2 few . TRBV5-6 TGTGCCAGCAGCCCCACCCTCGGCCGGGCAAACTATGGCTACACCTTC CASSPTLGRANYGYTF
TRBJ2-7 many . TRBV5-1 TGCGCCAGCAGCTTGGGACAGCCTTCCGAGCAGTACTTC CASSLGQPSEQYF
TRBJ2-1 . . TRBV7-2 TGTGCCAGCAGTGTCGGGCCGGGACACGGCTACAATGAGCAGTTCTTC CASSVGPGHGYNEQFF
TRBJ2-6 . . TRBV12-3/TRBV12-4 TGTGCCAGCAGTTTAGCGTCGTTCTCTGTGGCCAACGTCCTGACTTTC CASSLASFSVANVLTF
TRBJ1-1 . . TRBV20-1 TGCAGTCCTCTTGTCCACAGTCCGAGGGGCCCCACTGAAGCTTTCTTT CSPLVHSPRGPTEAFF
TRBJ2-4 . . TRBV7-2 TGTGCCAGCAGCTACGGCGTGAGTTCCATTCAGTACTTC CASSYGVSSIQYF
TRBJ2-2 few . TRBV2 TGTGCCAGCAGTGAAGGGTACCTAGAGTTTTTT CASSEGYLEFF
TRBJ2-1 many TRBD2 TRBV27 TGTGCCAGCAGTTTGGCCGGGGGGGTTAAGGTCTATGAGCAGTTCTTC CASSLAGGVKVYEQFF
TRBJ2-5 few . TRBV30 TGTGCCTGGGGTGGTAAGGGCAGGGAGACCCAGTACTTC CAWGGKGRETQYF
TRBJ2-5 . . TRBV28 TGTGCCAGCAGTTTGGGAAGCGGGCGGGGCCAAGAGACCCAGTACTTC CASSLGSGRGQETQYF
TRBJ2-7 . . TRBV28 TGTGCCAGCAGGACAGACCGGGATGAGCAGTACTTC CASRTDRDEQYF
TRBJ1-2 many . TRBV7-2 TGTGCCAGCAGCTTAGTTCGGGTGACAGGAGCGAGGGTCTATGGCTACACCTTC CASSLVRVTGARVYGYTF
TRBJ1-1 . . TRBV5-1 TGCGCCAGCAGCCCTATCGGACGGACGAACACTGAAGCTTTCTTT CASSPIGRTNTEAFF
TRBJ1-4 . TRBD1 TRBV5-5 TGTGCCAGCAGCTTAATGGTTGGGACAGGGGTGCTATCAACTAATGAAAAACTGTTTTTT CASSLMVGTGVLSTNEKLFF
TRBJ1-5 few . TRBV30 TGTGCCTGGAGCCCCAGTCCGGGCTCTAATCAGCCCCAGCATTTT CAWSPSPGSNQPQHF
TRBJ2-7 . . TRBV5-1 TGCGCCAGCAGCTTGGCCAACGGAGACGAGCAGTACTTC CASSLANGDEQYF
TRBJ2-7 . . TRBV5-1 TGCGCCAGCAGCCCTCGGGTCGACTACGAGCAGTACTTC CASSPRVDYEQYF
TRBJ2-3 many . TRBV20-1 TGCAGTGCCCAAAGTGGGGACACCGGCACAGATACGCAGTATTTT CSAQSGDTGTDTQYF
TRBJ2-5 many . TRBV5-1 TGCGCCAGCAGCTGGGGACAAACAGTAAACCAAGAGACCCAGTACTTC CASSWGQTVNQETQYF
TRBJ1-1 . . TRBV7-9 TGTGCCAGCAGCTTAGAAACAGGGAGAGCTTTCTTT CASSLETGRAFF